This T cell receptor beta chain derives from a study of T cell repertoires in cytomegalovirus infection. Using its own MiXCR run on the reads, TCRdb lists one record per CDR3 protein. The sample consists of about 920,000 distinct CDR3 sequences, about a third of them appearing once. There are 15 residues in the CDR3. Trimming removed 0 bases from V and 5 bases from J, with 13 bases in between. The germline CDR1 and CDR2 sequences are LGHNA and YSLEER. This clonotype was observed a handful of times. Antigen unknown. The sequence came from a human donor in good health (CMV status not recorded). Some clones in this sample may be carry-over from other donors' samples. This chain uses TRBV4-3 with TRBJ1-1; unclear D gene. The specimen was cultured CD8+ T cells from PBMCs, collected from culture after CMV antigen stimulation. The DNA of the CDR3 is TGCGCCAGCAGCCAAGATCGTGTGGACCATACTGAAGCTTTCTTT. Amino acid sequence: CASSQDRVDHTEAFF.